These 32 T cell receptor beta chains were all obtained from the same sample, sequenced in a study of tumor and adjacent non-tumor tissue in lung cancer. TCRbeta libraries were built with three rounds of nested PCR, modified from ARM-PCR. One entry per CDR3 protein results from TCRdb running MiXCR on the multiplex PCR reads. The sample has about 100,000 distinct CDR3 sequences, over 55% seen once; the top ten hold roughly 19%. The template was RNA from unsorted bulk tissue. Distant lung tissue was collected more than 3 cm away from the tumor edge. Sequenced: distant non-tumor lung tissue. These receptor sequences come from a man aged 30 to 45 with non-small cell lung cancer.

To note about this clonotype: One end of the junction fails to match germline, which may point to a read error. This chain joins TRBV20-1 and TRBJ2-3, with D uncertain. Germline V gene lookup returns CDR1 DFQATT and CDR2 SNEGSKA (reference sequence). CDR3 length: 12 amino acids. CDR3 in amino acids: CNARIGADTQYF. Here the CDR3 DNA reads TGTAATGCTAGAATCGGTGCAGATACGCAGTATTTT.

This clonotype was counted once. A much larger clone is a single base away; this may be a read error. The chain combines TRBV7-9 with TRBJ2-2; no clear D. Per the germline V gene, CDR1 is SEHNR and CDR2 is FQNEAQ (reference sequence). The CDR3 length is 16 residues. CDR3 amino acids: CVSSLTPAANTGELFF. CDR3 bases: TGTGTCAGCAGCTTAACTCCGGCCGCGAACACCGGGGAGCTGTTTTTT.

This clonotype has only a few counts. V usage is TRBV20-1 and J usage is TRBJ1-1; D not certain. Germline CDR1 and CDR2: DFQATT and SNEGSKA (reference sequence). This CDR3 is built from 12 residues. V lost 5 bases and J lost 5, with 12 bases in between. CDR3 sequence reads: CSARAGLTEAFF. The CDR3 bases are TGCAGTGCTCGGGCTGGCTTAACTGAAGCTTTCTTT.

To note about this clonotype: The CDR3 does not end in the conserved phenylalanine or tryptophan, so this is likely a read error. V is TRBV6-2 or TRBV6-3 and J is TRBJ1-1; 8 positions match TRBD1. This CDR3 contains 14 residues. Germline assignment: CDR1 MNHEY and CDR2 SVGEGT. With 9 bases clipped from V and 5 bases from J, the junction kept 11 bases outside the gene matches. The CDR3 DNA follows: TGTGCCAGTAGGACGACAGGGGAACAAACTGAAGCTTTCTAT. This sequence encodes CASRTTGEQTEAFY.

Turning to this clonotype: This may be a read error: a much more frequent sequence differs by one nucleotide. The chain carries TRBV5-6 and TRBJ1-2; D not certain. The CDR3 is made up of 12 amino acids. Germline CDR1 and CDR2: SGHDT and YYEEEE. V was cut by 7 bases and J by 4 bases, with 11 bases left in between. The CDR3 region has the DNA TGTGCCAGCTCTGGACGGGGCTATGGCTACACCTTC. Amino acids: CASSGRGYGYTF.

Comments on this clonotype: A junction boundary mismatches the germline segment, possibly from a read error. This chain connects TRBV4-1 to TRBJ2-1; D is perhaps TRBD2 (5 bases). The CDR3 is made up of 13 amino acids. Germline V gene data show CDR1 as MGHRA and CDR2 as YSYEKL. In DNA, the CDR3 is TGCGCCAGTAGCGAAGAGGCTATGAATGAGCAGTTTTTC. It specifies CASSEEAMNEQFF.

This chain joins TRBV10-1 and TRBJ2-3; a weak D match, TRBD2 (6 bases). The V and J ends lost 3 bases and 1 base respectively, with 14 bases between them. This CDR3 is built from 16 residues. CDR1 is WNHNN, CDR2 SYGVQD, per germline (reference sequence). The CDR3 region is CASSERREPGTDTQYF. The CDR3 region has the DNA TGCGCCAGCAGTGAACGGAGGGAGCCAGGCACAGATACGCAGTATTTT.

Regarding this clonotype: A much bigger clone sits one base away, suggesting this may be a read error. This chain joins TRBV4-2 and TRBJ2-1; D remains ambiguous. The CDR3 sequence is 14 residues long. V lost 1 base to trimming and J lost 12 bases, with 16 bases between them. Germline lookup yields CDR1 LGHNA and CDR2 YNFKEQ. CDR3 in amino acids: CASSQGQAYDGQFF. The CDR3 coding sequence is TGTGCCAGCAGCCAAGGTCAAGCCTACGATGGGCAGTTCTTC.

In its sample, this clonotype was seen a few times. The chain has TRBV7-9 and TRBJ2-2; 8 bases map to TRBD2. V lost 5 bases, J lost 1 base, and 3 bases stayed unmatched. CDR1 and CDR2 (germline): SEHNR, FQNEAQ (reference sequence). The CDR3 runs 15 residues. CDR3 in amino acids: CASSRLARNTGELFF. CDR3 in DNA: TGTGCCAGCAGCAGACTAGCGCGGAACACCGGGGAGCTGTTTTTT.

The gene calls are TRBV11-2 and TRBJ2-7; tentative D call: TRBD1 (6 bases). The V and J ends lost 3 bases and 6 bases respectively, with 12 bases between them. Germline-derived CDR1 and CDR2 are SGHAT and FQNNGV. The CDR3 contains 13 residues. The CDR3 spells CASSLTGRGEQYF. The CDR3, as DNA: TGTGCCAGCAGCTTGACAGGCCGAGGCGAGCAGTACTTC.

Concerning this clonotype itself: The junction differs from germline at one of its ends, possibly a read error. The genes are TRBV11-2 and TRBJ2-3; no reliable D call. The germline CDR1 and CDR2 sequences are SGHAT and FQNNGV. This CDR3 is built from 15 residues. CDR3 in amino acids: CATRLRRTDTDTHYF. The CDR3 DNA reads as TGTGCCACCAGACTTCGACGGACCGACACAGATACGCACTATTTT.

Regarding this clonotype: This sequence may be a read error, since a much larger clone differs from it by one base. The chain employs TRBV12-3 or TRBV12-4 and TRBJ2-1; the match to TRBD2 covers 9 bases. The CDR3 length is 14 residues. Written as DNA, the CDR3 is TGTGCCAGCAAAAATAGCGGGGGCCCCAATGAGCAGTTGTTC. This sequence encodes CASKNSGGPNEQLF.

Worth noting for this clonotype: The junction does not match germline at one end; this may be a read error. J is TRBJ1-6 and V is TRBV11-2, with D hard to call. The CDR3 has 14 amino acids. Per the germline V gene, CDR1 is SGHAT and CDR2 is FQNNGV. The CDR3 loop is CARGANSGNSSLHF. For the CDR3, the DNA is TGTGCCAGAGGAGCCAACAGCGGGAATTCATCCCTCCACTTT. The whole variable domain, remainder taken from reference TRBV11-2 and TRBJ1-6, is EAGVAQSPRYKIIEKRQSVAFWCNPISGHATLYWYQQILGQGPKLLIQFQNNGVVDDSQLPKDRFSAERLKGVDSTLKIQPAKLEDSAVYLCARGANSGNSSLHFGNGTRLTVT.

On this clonotype: One junction end disagrees with the germline gene, perhaps due to a read error. The chain combines TRBV6-9 with TRBJ1-1; D might be TRBD1 (5 bases). Germline V gene data show CDR1 as MNHGY and CDR2 as SVAAGI. The CDR3 totals 16 residues. The CDR3 DNA reads TGTGCCAGCAGTACCCCGGGACTGGGGAAGTGGACTGAACCTTTCTTT. As protein: CASSTPGLGKWTEPFF.

Remarks on this clonotype: Relative to the germline gene, one junction end is altered; a read error may explain this. V and J are TRBV11-2 and TRBJ2-7; TRBD2 is a possible D gene (6 bases). Germline lookup yields CDR1 SGHAT and CDR2 FQNNGV. The CDR3 spans 16 residues. The CDR3 DNA sequence: TGTGTCAGCTACTTAGAAGAATTGGGGGGAACCTACGAGCAGTACTTC. Residues: CVSYLEELGGTYEQYF. Complete variable domain (other parts from reference TRBV11-2 and TRBJ2-7): EAGVAQSPRYKIIEKRQSVAFWCNPISGHATLYWYQQILGQGPKLLIQFQNNGVVDDSQLPKDRFSAERLKGVDSTLKIQPAKLEDSAVYLCVSYLEELGGTYEQYFGPGTRLTVT.

A word on this clonotype: At one end the junction does not follow the germline gene, possibly because of a read error. The gene calls are TRBV6-5 and TRBJ2-1; 8 bases match TRBD2. Germline-derived CDR1 and CDR2 are MNHEY and SVGAGI. The CDR3 length is 13 residues. The CDR3 DNA follows: TGTGCAAGCTGGTTAAGCGGGAGCAATGAGCAGTCCTTC. It specifies CASWLSGSNEQSF.

About this clonotype itself: This is likely a read error, given that the CDR3 carries no conserved phenylalanine or tryptophan at its end. This chain connects TRBV2 to TRBJ2-2, with 7 bases that match TRBD1. The germline gives CDR1 SNHLY, CDR2 FYNNEI. The CDR3 contains 13 residues. The ends lost 8 bases at V and 1 base at J; junction bases unmatched: 1. CDR3 protein: CASDRENTGELFY. CDR3 sequence (DNA): TGTGCCAGCGACAGGGAGAACACCGGGGAGCTGTTTTAT.

This chain uses TRBV29-1 with TRBJ2-2; D gene ambiguous. The V end was cut by 7 bases, the J end by 2 bases, with 14 bases between. Germline V gives CDR1 SQVTM, CDR2 ANQGSEA. The CDR3 sequence is 14 residues long. This chain's CDR3 is CSAAWSANTGELFF. The CDR3, as DNA: TGCAGCGCAGCCTGGTCCGCTAACACCGGGGAGCTGTTTTTT.

In DNA form, the CDR3 reads TGTGCCAGCAGTGACGGGACTAGCAATGAGCAGTTCTTC. Translation gives CASSDGTSNEQFF. This chain connects TRBV6-4 to TRBJ2-1; the match to TRBD2 covers 8 bases. Losses at the gene ends were 2 bases for V and 6 bases for J; bases not matched to a gene: 0. Germline values: CDR1 MRHNA, CDR2 SNTAGT. The CDR3 length is 13 residues.

With respect to this clonotype: In this CDR3 the conserved last residue, phenylalanine or tryptophan, is missing, so a read error is likely. The rearrangement links TRBV20-1 to TRBJ1-2, with 11 bases identical to TRBD1. CDR1 and CDR2 (germline): DFQATT, SNEGSKA (reference sequence). This CDR3 is built from 18 residues. DNA of the CDR3: TGCAGTGCTAGAGGCCCCCCAGGACAGGGGGCCAAATACTATGGTTACACCTTA. Protein sequence: CSARGPPGQGAKYYGYTL.

The V gene is TRBV7-8, the J gene TRBJ2-2; a weak D match, TRBD2 (5 bases). V lost 5 bases, J lost 6 bases, and 19 bases lay in between. This CDR3 contains 16 residues. Germline CDR1 SGHVS, CDR2 FQNEAQ. The CDR3 here is CASSPGVGVVAGELFF. The DNA of the CDR3 is TGTGCCAGCAGCCCCGGGGTTGGGGTGGTCGCCGGGGAGCTGTTTTTT. Full variable domain (missing parts from reference TRBV7-8 and TRBJ2-2): GAGVSQSPRYKVAKRGQDVALRCDPISGHVSLFWYQQALGQGPEFLTYFQNEAQLDKSGLPSDRFFAERPEGSVSTLKIQRTQQEDSAVYLCASSPGVGVVAGELFFGEGSRLTVL.

Notes on this clonotype: Being one base from a much bigger clone, this may be a read error. This chain connects TRBV5-1 to TRBJ1-3; a possible D gene is TRBD1 (5 bases). This CDR3 is built from 16 residues. Germline V CDR1 and CDR2: SGHRS, YFSETQ. The V and J ends lost 4 bases and 0 bases respectively, with 14 bases between them. The CDR3, as DNA: TGCGCCAGCAGCACAAACGGGGCGCTCTCTGGAAACACCATATATTTT. Encoded protein: CASSTNGALSGNTIYF.

This clonotype was picked up many times. The chain combines TRBV12-3 or TRBV12-4 with TRBJ1-5, with D unresolved. This CDR3 has 11 amino acids. Trimming removed 4 bases from V and 9 bases from J, with 7 bases in between. The CDR3: CASSSRGPQHF. The CDR3 DNA sequence: TGTGCCAGCAGTTCCCGAGGGCCCCAGCATTTT.

This clonotype was observed a handful of times. One junction end disagrees with the germline gene, perhaps due to a read error. CDR3 coding DNA: TGTGCCAGCAGCGCGACCGGGACGAGAAACACCGGGGAGCTGTTTTTC. It translates to CASSATGTRNTGELFF. V and J are TRBV11-2 and TRBJ2-2, with D perhaps TRBD1 or TRBD2 (5 bases each). CDR1 is SGHAT, CDR2 FQNNGV, per germline. The CDR3 is 16 amino acids.

There are a few counts of this clonotype. V is TRBV11-2 and J is TRBJ1-4, with D perhaps matching TRBD1 (5 bases). Germline assignment: CDR1 SGHAT and CDR2 FQNNGV. The CDR3 loop spans 16 amino acids. Between the trimmed V and J ends, which lost 3 bases and 0 bases, there was a span of 11 bases. CDR3 in DNA: TGTGCCAGCAGCTTTACCACAGGCTCAACTAATGAAAAACTGTTTTTT. Translation: CASSFTTGSTNEKLFF.

This clonotype was counted once. At one end the junction does not follow the germline gene, possibly because of a read error. The J gene is TRBJ2-7, the V gene TRBV29-1, with D possibly being TRBD2 (5 bases). Germline lookup yields CDR1 SQVTM and CDR2 ANQGSEA. The CDR3 is 12 residues long. The CDR3 sequence: CNVEGTSYEQYF. The CDR3 region has the DNA TGCAACGTTGAGGGCACTTCCTACGAGCAGTATTTC.

This clonotype was seen just once. One end of the junction fails to match germline, which may point to a read error. The V and J genes are TRBV4-2 and TRBJ2-1; D possibly corresponds to TRBD2 (5 bases). The germline V gene encodes CDR1 LGHNA and CDR2 YNFKEQ. This CDR3 contains 16 residues. CDR3 DNA: TGTGCCAGATCGCCGGTGAAGCGGAGAGGTACGAATGGGCAGTTCTTC. Amino acid sequence: CARSPVKRRGTNGQFF.

This clonotype came up many times. A much bigger clone sits one base away, suggesting this may be a read error. The rearrangement joins TRBV11-3 to TRBJ1-1; D gene uncertain. V lost 0 bases and J lost 6, with 2 bases in between. CDR1 and CDR2 (germline): SGHNT, YENEEA. The CDR3 is made up of 11 amino acids. The CDR3 protein is CASSLDAEAFF. The CDR3, as DNA: TGTGCCAGCAGCTTAGACGCTGAAGCTTTCTTT.

With regard to this clonotype: One end of the junction varies from germline; a read error may be responsible. This chain joins TRBV11-2 and TRBJ2-3; D might be TRBD2 (7 bases). Germline values: CDR1 SGHAT, CDR2 FQNNGV. The CDR3 spans 15 residues. CDR3 in DNA: TGTGCCTGCACCCTGGGGGGGGGCCACACAAATACACAGTATTTT. Translation gives CACTLGGGHTNTQYF.

In the case of this clonotype: Because it lacks the conserved phenylalanine or tryptophan at the end, this CDR3 is likely a read error. The chain uses TRBV5-4 and TRBJ1-2; the D is unclear. V was trimmed by 5 bases and J by 8 bases, leaving 19 bases between them. CDR3 length: 14 residues. The germline CDR1 and CDR2 sequences are SGHNT and YYREEE (reference sequence). The CDR3, as DNA: TGTGCCAGCAGTCTGGGAGTGGGTGGCTACGGCTACACCTTA. This sequence encodes CASSLGVGGYGYTL.

The rearrangement links TRBV10-3 to TRBJ2-1, with a possible D match to TRBD1 (5 bases). V lost 0 bases and J lost 16, with 13 bases in between. There are 12 residues in the CDR3. Germline lookup yields CDR1 ENHRY and CDR2 SYGVKD. The CDR3, as DNA: TGTGCCATCAGTGAGTCTAAGGGGCTTCAATTCTTC. Protein product: CAISESKGLQFF.

Concerning this clonotype itself: This clone may be a read error of a much larger clone one base away. The V call is TRBV12-3 or TRBV12-4, the J call TRBJ2-5; TRBD1 might be the D (6 bases). V was pared by 7 bases and J by 7 bases, with 19 bases between. The CDR3 extends over 14 amino acids. CDR3 nucleotides: TGTGCCAGCAACCCGACAGGCCCCCCGGGGACCCAGTACTTC. It specifies CASNPTGPPGTQYF.